The 21 T cell receptor beta chains given below trace back to one sample, sequenced in a study of T-cell memory formation after mild COVID-19 (dated by TCRdb to about 2021). The protocol used for the library was 5' RACE. The sequencer listed for this sample is Illumina NovaSeq 6000. In-frame beta chains were kept once TCRdb had trimmed the public reads at Q25 with fastp and called clones with MiXCR. Rows with one shared CDR3 protein collapse into an entry with the most common genes and DNA. For this sample there are some 350,000 distinct CDR3 sequences; approximately 12% appear just once. About 21% of the sample is taken by the ten largest. Sequenced material: PBMCs or a T cell subset sorted from them (not recorded which). Source of these receptors: a man younger than 35 who had mild COVID-19 (a few samples of this study predate the infection). The sample titles of this study are shuffled in the database, so cell type and time point are left out; the donor was told from shared clones.

This clonotype was counted only a few times. This chain joins TRBV6-1 and TRBJ1-4; no firm D call. The CDR3 has 15 residues. Between the trimmed V and J ends, which lost 6 bases and 6 bases, there was a span of 17 bases. In germline, CDR1 is MNHNS, CDR2 SASEGT. The CDR3 here is CASSLRTNLYEKLFF. The CDR3 DNA follows: TGTGCCAGCAGCCTGCGGACGAACCTCTATGAAAAACTGTTTTTT.

This rearrangement joins TRBV6-2 or TRBV6-3 to TRBJ2-6; D is uncertain. V was trimmed by 6 bases and J by 0 bases, leaving 6 bases between them. CDR3 size: 14 residues. Germline CDR1 reads MNHEY; CDR2 reads SVGEGT. The CDR3 nucleotides are TGTGCCAGCAGCCAGAGCTCTGGGGCCAACGTCCTGACTTTC. Residues: CASSQSSGANVLTF.

The J gene is TRBJ2-7, the V gene TRBV12-3 or TRBV12-4; 7 nucleotides agree with TRBD1. The CDR3 has 13 residues. The CDR3: CASSPGTAYEQCV. For the CDR3, the DNA is TGTGCCAGCAGTCCCGGGACAGCCTACGAGCAGTGCGTC.

This clonotype was counted between two and nine times. This sequence joins TRBV7-3 and TRBJ1-5; D remains ambiguous. Between the trimmed V and J ends, which lost 4 bases and 2 bases, there was a span of 12 bases. This CDR3 contains 15 residues. Germline-derived CDR1 and CDR2 are SGHTA and FQGTGA. CDR3 DNA sequence: TGTGCCAGCAGCTCCCAATCGACGGGCAATCAGCCCCAGCATTTT. This codes for CASSSQSTGNQPQHF.

A few counts support this clonotype. The rearrangement links TRBV6-2 or TRBV6-3 to TRBJ1-5, with TRBD1 matching over 12 bases. CDR3 length equals 18 residues. The V gene's germline CDR1 is MNHEY and CDR2 SVGEGT. Trimming removed 8 bases from V and 4 bases from J; junction bases left unmatched: 15. The CDR3 coding sequence is TGTGCCAGCGGGCATTCCGGGACAGGGGGCATGGGTAATCAGCCCCAGCATTTT. Its translation: CASGHSGTGGMGNQPQHF.

This clonotype has a count of ten or more. V usage is TRBV29-1 and J usage is TRBJ2-3; TRBD2 matches at 11 bases. The V gene's germline CDR1 is SQVTM and CDR2 ANQGSEA. This CDR3 is 15 amino acids long. The J segment lost 4 bases and the V segment lost 7 bases, leaving 10 bases of the junction unmatched. CDR3 nucleotide sequence: TGCAGCGCTGCGTTGGGGACTAGCGGACCAGATACGCAGTATTTT. Its protein product is CSAALGTSGPDTQYF.

This clonotype was found a few times. The rearrangement links TRBV2 to TRBJ2-2, with D unclear. Germline V gene sequence: CDR1 SNHLY, CDR2 FYNNEI. V lost 3 bases to trimming and J lost 0 bases, with 8 bases between them. This CDR3 region has 15 residues. Here the CDR3 DNA reads TGTGCCAGCAGTGAGGTCCCTGCGAACACCGGGGAGCTGTTTTTT. It encodes CASSEVPANTGELFF.

This clonotype showed up just a few times. The chain links TRBV20-1 to TRBJ2-2; tentative D call: TRBD1 (5 bases). Germline CDR1 is DFQATT and CDR2 is SNEGSKA (reference sequence). This CDR3 spans 15 amino acids. V was shortened by 3 bases and J by 2 bases, with 13 bases between the two germline ends. CDR3 region: CSASRGFPNTGELFF. The CDR3 coding sequence is TGCAGTGCTAGTAGGGGATTCCCTAACACCGGGGAGCTGTTTTTT.

This clonotype turned up a few times. This rearrangement joins TRBV24-1 to TRBJ2-2; tentatively, D is TRBD2 (5 bases). This CDR3 is built from 12 residues. The ends were cut back, 12 bases at V and 5 bases at J, with 12 bases in the middle. Germline V CDR1 and CDR2: KGHDR, SFDVKD. CDR3 nucleotide sequence: TGTGCCTCGAAGGGAGAGACCGGGGAGCTGTTTTTT. Amino acids: CASKGETGELFF.

The rearrangement links TRBV5-6 to TRBJ2-6; the D is unclear. The V end lost 4 bases, the J end lost 4 bases, and 12 bases lay between the germline ends. CDR1 and CDR2 (germline): SGHDT, YYEEEE. The CDR3 is 15 residues long. In DNA form, the CDR3 reads TGTGCCAGCAGCGATAAGGGTCCCGGGGCCAACGTCCTGACTTTC. Translating gives CASSDKGPGANVLTF.

In its sample, this clonotype was seen many times. V is TRBV27 and J is TRBJ2-5; the match to TRBD1 covers 8 bases. Germline CDR1 MNHEY, CDR2 SMNVEV (reference sequence). With V trimmed by 5 bases and J by 12 bases, 11 bases remained unmatched. This CDR3 is built from 13 residues. The CDR3 DNA follows: TGTGCCAGCAGTGATGGGACAGGCCCTTGGAAGTACTTC. It yields the protein CASSDGTGPWKYF.

The V call is TRBV6-1, the J call TRBJ2-3; 7 positions match TRBD2. The CDR3 is made up of 15 amino acids. Germline V CDR1 and CDR2: MNHNS, SASEGT. The V and J ends lost 5 bases and 0 bases, in that order; junction bases with no gene match: 5. The CDR3 sequence: CASSLPGGSTDTQYF. The CDR3 DNA reads as TGTGCCAGCAGTTTACCCGGGGGGAGCACAGATACGCAGTATTTT.

The chain has TRBV4-3 and TRBJ1-1; D remains unclear. The CDR3 loop spans 15 amino acids. V was trimmed by 0 bases and J by 4 bases, leaving 12 bases between them. In germline, CDR1 is LGHNA, CDR2 YSLEER. The CDR3 loop is CASSQDFKGGTEAFF. The CDR3 bases are TGCGCCAGCAGCCAAGATTTTAAGGGCGGCACTGAAGCTTTCTTT.

This clonotype was observed a handful of times. The chain has TRBV7-9 and TRBJ1-1; D unresolved. Looked up from germline, CDR1 is SEHNR and CDR2 is FQNEAQ (reference sequence). Trimming pared 5 bases from V and 1 base from J, leaving 11 bases between. This CDR3 contains 14 residues. CDR3 amino acids: CASSRFWANTEAFF. DNA of the CDR3: TGTGCCAGCAGCCGGTTTTGGGCGAACACTGAAGCTTTCTTT.

The J gene is TRBJ2-2, the V gene TRBV4-2, with D tentatively TRBD2 (6 bases). Deletions cut 4 bases from V and 0 bases from J, with 15 bases between. Germline V CDR1 and CDR2: LGHNA, YNFKEQ. CDR3 length equals 17 residues. CDR3 residues: CASSRQGPGANTGELFF. Here the CDR3 DNA reads TGTGCCAGCAGCCGACAAGGCCCGGGGGCGAACACCGGGGAGCTGTTTTTT.

This clonotype was detected only a few times. This chain joins TRBV7-2 and TRBJ2-3; D gene uncertain. Trimming pared 2 bases from V and 2 bases from J, leaving 8 bases between. Germline CDR1 reads SGHTA; CDR2 reads FQGNSA. This CDR3 comprises 14 residues. CDR3 coding DNA: TGTGCCAGCAGCTTAACGGTGGTCACAGATACGCAGTATTTT. Protein sequence: CASSLTVVTDTQYF.

This clonotype has a handful of counts. This sequence joins TRBV27 and TRBJ2-3; 8 bases map to TRBD2. The CDR3 is 15 amino acids. The trim removed 3 bases at V and 6 bases at J, leaving 8 bases unmatched. Per the germline V gene, CDR1 is MNHEY and CDR2 is SMNVEV (reference sequence). The DNA of the CDR3 is TGTGCCAGCAGTTTTCTCCCGGGGGGGTGGGATACGCAGTATTTT. Protein product: CASSFLPGGWDTQYF.

This clonotype was seen only a few times. The CDR3 DNA reads as TGTGCCAGCAGCCAAGTTGCGGGTACTGAAGCTTTCTTT. It is translated as CASSQVAGTEAFF. The chain recombines TRBV3-1 with TRBJ1-1, with D unclear. Germline loops: CDR1 LGHDT, CDR2 YNNKEL (reference sequence). The CDR3 loop spans 13 amino acids. V was trimmed by 1 base and J by 5 bases, leaving 8 bases between them.

There are a few counts of this clonotype. This CDR3 is CASSHENTQYF. The DNA for the CDR3 is TGTGCCAGCAGCCACGAGAATACGCAGTATTTT. This chain connects TRBV5-6 to TRBJ2-3; D unresolved. Trimming shortened V by 4 bases and J by 7 bases, and 7 bases separated the two germline ends. Germline assignment: CDR1 SGHDT and CDR2 YYEEEE. CDR3 size: 11 residues.

This clonotype was observed a few times. The V gene is TRBV20-1, the J gene TRBJ2-3; D is tentatively TRBD1 or TRBD2 (5 bases each). V gave up 3 bases and J gave up 1 base, with 14 bases separating them. The germline V gene has CDR1 DFQATT and CDR2 SNEGSKA (reference sequence). CDR3 size: 15 residues. CDR3 sequence reads: CSARGTPGRTDTQYF. The CDR3 nucleotides are TGCAGTGCTAGGGGGACCCCAGGACGCACAGATACGCAGTATTTT.

This chain connects TRBV7-2 to TRBJ1-2, with TRBD1 matching 7 bases. Germline values: CDR1 SGHTA, CDR2 FQGNSA. This CDR3 comprises 13 residues. The V segment lost 5 bases and the J segment 7 bases; nucleotides outside the gene matches: 7. Written as DNA, the CDR3 is TGTGCCAGCAGCGTGACAGGGTTCGCTGGCTACACCTTC. It is translated as CASSVTGFAGYTF. Using reference TRBV7-2 and TRBJ1-2 for the parts outside the CDR3, the full variable domain is GAGVSQSPSNKVTEKGKDVELRCDPISGHTALYWYRQSLGQGLEFLIYFQGNSAPDKSGLPSDRFSAERTGGSVSTLTIQRTQQEDSAVYLCASSVTGFAGYTFGSGTRLTVV.